This entry concerns a single TCR beta chain. In the source study's methods: Estimation of nucleated cell counts was performed using reference gene primer amplification. Profiled with immunoSEQ multiplex PCR; TCRdb holds only in-frame clones, not every one. V, J and clone size were drawn from that table, and D and trimming were deduced from the DNA. The sample holds under 300,000 clones, roughly nine tenths seen once. The data belong to a study of blood T cell repertoires in COVID-19. Study-wide background: Collection of acute and convalescent COVID-19 samples took place in the United States, Italy and Spain. T cells, B-cell-depleted T cells, or PBMCs provided the cDNA or gDNA that served as material.

Deletions cut 6 bases from V and 4 bases from J, with 8 bases between. This CDR3 contains 12 residues. Germline CDR1 is SNHLY and CDR2 is FYNNEI. The sequence derives from a woman in her twenties or thirties with COVID-19, enrolled during active disease. The sequenced sample was peripheral blood. The chain uses TRBV2 and TRBJ2-3; D unresolved. This CDR3 is CASSYVADTQYF. The CDR3 DNA follows: TGTGCCAGCAGCTATGTAGCAGATACGCAGTATTTT.